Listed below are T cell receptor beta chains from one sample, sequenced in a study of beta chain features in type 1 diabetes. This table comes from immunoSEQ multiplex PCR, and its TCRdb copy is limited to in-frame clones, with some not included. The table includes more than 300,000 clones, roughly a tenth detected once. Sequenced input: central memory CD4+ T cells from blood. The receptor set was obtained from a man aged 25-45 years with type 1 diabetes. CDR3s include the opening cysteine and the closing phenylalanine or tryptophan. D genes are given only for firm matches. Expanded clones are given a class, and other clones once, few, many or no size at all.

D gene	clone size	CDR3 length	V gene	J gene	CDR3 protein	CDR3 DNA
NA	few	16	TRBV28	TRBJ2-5	CASSFGSGVLEETQYF	TGTGCCAGCAGTTTTGGGTCAGGGGTTTTGGAGGAGACCCAGTACTTC
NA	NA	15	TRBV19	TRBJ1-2	CASRVEGTSNYGYTF	TGTGCCAGTAGAGTCGAGGGGACCTCCAACTATGGCTACACCTTC
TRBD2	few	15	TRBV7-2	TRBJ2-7	CASSVLAGEYYEQYF	TGTGCCAGCAGCGTACTAGCGGGGGAGTACTACGAGCAGTACTTC
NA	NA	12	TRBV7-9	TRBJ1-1	CASSSQGAEAFF	TGTGCCAGCAGCTCGCAGGGAGCTGAAGCTTTCTTT
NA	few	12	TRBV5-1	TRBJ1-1	CARQEPNTEAFF	TGCGCCAGACAGGAGCCGAACACTGAAGCTTTCTTT
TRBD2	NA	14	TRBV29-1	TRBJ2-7	CSALATSGGDEQYF	TGCAGCGCCCTTGCGACTAGCGGGGGCGACGAGCAGTACTTC
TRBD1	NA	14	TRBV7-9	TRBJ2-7	CASSFDRASYEQYF	TGTGCCAGCAGCTTTGACAGGGCCAGCTACGAGCAGTACTTC
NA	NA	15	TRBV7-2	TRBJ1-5	CASSLFPGGNQPQHF	TGTGCCAGCAGCTTATTTCCAGGGGGCAATCAGCCCCAGCATTTT
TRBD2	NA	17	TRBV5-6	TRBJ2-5	CASSFEGTSGHQETQYF	TGTGCCAGCAGCTTTGAGGGGACTAGCGGACACCAAGAGACCCAGTACTTC
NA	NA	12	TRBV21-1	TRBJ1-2	CATKTDRVGYTF	TGTGCCACCAAAACCGACAGGGTGGGCTACACCTTC
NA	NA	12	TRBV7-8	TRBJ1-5	CASSPGGQPQHF	TGTGCCAGCAGCCCCGGAGGGCAGCCCCAGCATTTT
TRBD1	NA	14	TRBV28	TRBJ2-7	CASTWDRASDEQYF	TGTGCCAGCACCTGGGACAGGGCGAGCGACGAGCAGTACTTC
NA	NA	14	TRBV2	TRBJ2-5	CASRIKGGLSGQYF	TGTGCCAGCAGGATAAAAGGGGGGCTCAGTGGCCAGTACTTC
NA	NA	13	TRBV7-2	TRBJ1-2	CASSSDGPYGYTF	TGTGCCAGCAGCTCGGACGGTCCCTATGGCTACACCTTC
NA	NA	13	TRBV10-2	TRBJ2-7	CASSENGGYEQYF	TGCGCCAGCAGTGAGAATGGAGGCTACGAGCAGTACTTC
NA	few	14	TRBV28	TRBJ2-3	CASSPGGLTDTQYF	TGTGCCAGCAGTCCTGGGGGTCTCACAGATACGCAGTATTTT
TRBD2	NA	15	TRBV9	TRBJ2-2	CASSKGLTNTGELFF	TGTGCCAGCAGCAAGGGACTAACCAACACCGGGGAGCTGTTTTTT
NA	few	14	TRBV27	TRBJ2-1	CASSLEWGRNEQFF	TGTGCCAGCAGTTTAGAGTGGGGTAGAAATGAGCAGTTCTTC
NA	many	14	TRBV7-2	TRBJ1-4	CASSPIATNEKLFF	TGTGCCAGCAGCCCAATTGCAACTAATGAAAAACTGTTTTTT
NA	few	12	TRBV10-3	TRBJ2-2	CAISENTGELFF	TGTGCCATCAGTGAGAACACCGGGGAGCTGTTTTTT
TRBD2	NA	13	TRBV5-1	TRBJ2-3	CASSLTSGDTQYF	TGCGCCAGCAGCTTGACTAGCGGGGATACGCAGTATTTT
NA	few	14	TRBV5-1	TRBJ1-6	CASSFGQTNSPLHF	TGCGCCAGCAGCTTCGGTCAGACCAATTCACCCCTCCACTTT
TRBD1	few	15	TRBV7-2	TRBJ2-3	CASSPGQGSTDTQYF	TGTGCCAGCAGCCCTGGACAGGGTAGCACAGATACGCAGTATTTT
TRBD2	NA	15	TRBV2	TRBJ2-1	CASSPTSGGYNEQFF	TGTGCCAGCAGTCCGACTAGCGGTGGTTACAATGAGCAGTTCTTC
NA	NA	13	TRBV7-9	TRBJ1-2	CASSTGPGYGYTF	TGTGCCAGCAGCACCGGACCAGGCTATGGCTACACCTTC
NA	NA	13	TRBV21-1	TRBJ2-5	CAIRDRGRETQYF	TGTGCCATCAGGGACAGGGGAAGAGAGACCCAGTACTTC
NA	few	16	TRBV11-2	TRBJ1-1	CASSLVSGREDTEAFF	TGTGCCAGCAGCTTAGTTTCGGGGAGAGAGGACACTGAAGCTTTCTTT
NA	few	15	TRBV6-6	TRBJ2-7	CASRTSVGGHYEQYF	TGTGCCAGCAGGACCTCGGTAGGGGGGCACTACGAGCAGTACTTC